This T cell receptor (beta chain) was retrieved from a study of cytomegalovirus exposure and HLA in healthy donors. Study overall: There were 100 million to 120 million unique TCR beta sequences, drawn from 150 million to 200 million T cells, in an earlier analysis. Assignment to the Caucasian-associated ancestry cluster applied to 81% of the approximately 360 genotyped donors.

The PCR employed 60 Vbeta primers together with 13 Jbeta primers. TCRdb keeps only in-frame clones here, not all; method: immunoSEQ multiplex PCR. This sample has about 150,000 clones; roughly 84% occur once, and the top ten carry just over 2.5%. Germline loops: CDR1 SGHRS, CDR2 YFSETQ. V shed 4 bases and J shed 0 bases, with 10 bases lying between them. This CDR3 has 15 residues. This clone was seen more than once but under ten times. This chain connects TRBV5-1 to TRBJ1-4; maybe TRBD1 (5 bases). The sequencing input was PBMCs. The TCR sequence derives from a man in his thirties or forties in good health and CMV-seropositive. This CDR3 reads CASSPLTATNEKLFF. The CDR3 region has the DNA TGCGCCAGCAGCCCGTTGACAGCAACTAATGAAAAACTGTTTTTT.